This T cell receptor (beta chain) was documented in a study of T cell responses to AZD1222 COVID-19 vaccine. Using immunoSEQ multiplex PCR, the repertoire was profiled, and TCRdb retains in-frame clones only, with some absent. The sample shows around 76,000 clones, less than 90% of them seen only once. The CDR3 spans 15 residues. Germline V CDR1 and CDR2: MGHRA, YSYEKL. The V end lost 0 bases, the J end lost 3 bases, and 12 bases lay between the germline ends. The chain employs TRBV4-1 and TRBJ2-7; D perhaps matches TRBD2 (5 bases). The receptor's source is an adult in good health. Sequences were derived from peripheral blood, sampled on day 0 of AZD1222 vaccination. The CDR3 sequence: CASSQESTGGYEQYF. CDR3 DNA: TGCGCCAGCAGCCAAGAGTCTACCGGAGGCTACGAGCAGTACTTC.